The 16 T cell receptor beta chains below were found in one sample sequenced in a study of T cells in women clearing cervical HPV infection (dated by TCRdb to 2017 to 2018). The receptor library was made with the immunoSEQ multiplex PCR assay. TCRdb took this table from immuneACCESS and kept in-frame rearrangements with V and J called. Such tables lack part of the clones; where checked against another copy, unresolved V genes explain under half of the gap, and the rest is unexplained. The sample has tens of thousands of clones on record. The leading ten clones occupy 0.95% to 1.5% of the sample. The sample consisted of blood buffy coat. These receptors all stem from a woman between 18 and 75 years old with a cervical HPV16 infection that either progressed to CIN3+ or cleared (not recorded which).

Notes on this clone: The read ends 3 residues before the CDR3 terminus; that terminus is restored from the germline J gene. The same CDR3 also results from other DNA sequences found in this sample. J is TRBJ1-2 and V is TRBV5-1; D is unresolved. Trimming left V 0 bases short and J 2 bases short, with 5 bases between. From germline, CDR1 is SGHRS and CDR2 YFSETQ. The CDR3 length is 13 residues. Incomplete CDR3 DNA: TGCGCCAGCAGCTTGGCCGGGAACTATGGC. Its protein is CASSLAGNYG. The complete CDR3 reads CASSLAGNYGYTF.

For this clone: The read halts 3 residues ahead of the CDR3 end, with the missing end drawn from the germline J gene. The chain has TRBV20-1 and TRBJ2-5; TRBD2 aligns across 9 bases. This CDR3 region has 13 residues. Germline values: CDR1 DFQATT, CDR2 SNEGSKA (reference sequence). The V and J ends lost 6 bases and 2 bases, in that order; junction bases with no gene match: 4. The CDR3: CSAQTSGQETQYF. The part of the CDR3 DNA that was read is TGCAGTGCCCAGACTAGCGGACAAGAGACC.

About this clone: The read ends 3 residues early relative to the CDR3; the germline J gene fills the gap. The chain is built from TRBV28 and TRBJ2-1; 9 bases are shared with TRBD1. This CDR3 has 18 amino acids. Germline V gene lookup returns CDR1 MDHEN and CDR2 SYDVKM. With V trimmed by 3 bases and J by 8 bases, 17 bases remained unmatched. CDR3 sequence: CASSFFYHRGRQRDEQFF. The covered CDR3 bases are TGTGCCAGCAGTTTCTTCTACCACAGGGGGCGTCAGAGGGATGAG.

A word on this clone: The read terminates 3 residues ahead of where the CDR3 ends, so the germline J gene completes it. The chain combines TRBV7-3 with TRBJ2-5; D not resolved. The germline V and J ends were trimmed by 5 bases and 1 base, with 8 bases remaining between them. This CDR3 is 13 amino acids long. Per the germline V gene, CDR1 is SGHTA and CDR2 is FQGTGA. CDR3 bases read: TGTGCCAGCAGCCCCCAGAGCCAAGAGACC. It translates to CASSPQSQET. The entire CDR3 protein reads CASSPQSQETQYF.

Points on this clone: The read terminates 3 residues before the CDR3 end, so the remaining end is supplied by the germline J gene. The V and J genes are TRBV12-5 and TRBJ2-1, with TRBD2 matching over 11 bases. The length of the CDR3 is 17 residues. Germline CDR1 and CDR2: LGHNT and FRNRAP. The junction had 9 bases not matched to a gene; V was cut back by 0 bases and J by 8 bases. The sequenced part of the CDR3 DNA is TGTGCTAGTGGTTTGGTAGCGGCTAGCGGGGGGAATGATGAG. It yields the protein CASGLVAASGGNDE. The whole CDR3 reads CASGLVAASGGNDEQFF.

A note on this clone: The CDR3 end falls 3 residues outside the read, so it is completed with the germline J gene. This chain uses TRBV2 with TRBJ2-7, with a possible D match to TRBD1 (5 bases). The V gene lost 7 bases and the J gene lost 3 bases, with 7 bases spanning the gap. This CDR3 region has 11 residues. CDR1 is SNHLY, CDR2 FYNNEI, per germline. CDR3 residues: CASKGVYEQYF. The CDR3 DNA, read in part, is TGTGCCAGCAAAGGGGTCTACGAG.

Remarks on this clone: Read sequence stops 3 residues before the CDR3 end, and the germline J gene provides the missing end. The chain is built from TRBV5-1 and TRBJ2-1; D may be TRBD2 (5 bases). Germline-derived CDR1 and CDR2 are SGHRS and YFSETQ. CDR3 length equals 16 residues. Trimming pared 4 bases from V and 0 bases from J, leaving 14 bases between. The CDR3 bases that were read are TGCGCCAGCAGCCCCTCTGAGGGCCTCTCCTACAATGAG. This translates into CASSPSEGLSYNE. In full, the CDR3 is CASSPSEGLSYNEQFF.

Concerning this clone: From the germline J gene comes the end of the CDR3, since the read stops 3 residues before it. The chain combines TRBV20-1 with TRBJ1-1; 8 positions agree with TRBD1. This CDR3 spans 16 amino acids. The V gene end was trimmed by 0 bases and the J gene end by 2 bases; junction bases not matched to a gene: 8. Germline lookup yields CDR1 DFQATT and CDR2 SNEGSKA (reference sequence). CDR3 protein: CSARDAQGGTNTEAFF. CDR3 bases read: TGCAGTGCTAGAGATGCACAGGGGGGGACAAACACTGAA.

With respect to this clone: The read halts 3 residues ahead of the CDR3 end, with the missing end drawn from the germline J gene. The chain uses TRBV28 and TRBJ2-7; maybe TRBD1 (6 bases). This CDR3 comprises 14 residues. With 6 bases removed from V and 5 bases from J, the gap between germline ends came to 17 bases. The germline gives CDR1 MDHEN, CDR2 SYDVKM. The CDR3 sequence: CASRSPGQSHEQYF. The part of the CDR3 DNA that was read is TGTGCCAGCAGATCTCCGGGACAATCCCACGAG.

The covered CDR3 bases are TGTGCCAGTAGTTCCTCCTCGGGACAGGGGGCTGGTTCACCA. Amino acid sequence: CASSSSSGQGAGSP. The CDR3, in full, reads CASSSSSGQGAGSPLFF. The chain carries TRBV19 and TRBJ1-4; 12 bases agree with TRBD1. Coverage ceases 3 residues before the CDR3 finishes, and the germline J gene fills in the end. Germline-derived CDR1 and CDR2 are LNHDA and SQIVND (reference sequence). This CDR3 contains 17 residues.

Turning to this clone: The CDR3 end lies 3 residues beyond the end of the read and is filled in from the germline J gene. The V gene is TRBV6-1, the J gene TRBJ2-7; D ambiguous. Germline loops: CDR1 MNHNS, CDR2 SASEGT. V was trimmed by 0 bases and J by 3 bases, leaving 9 bases between them. The CDR3 sequence is 14 residues long. The part of the CDR3 DNA that was read is TGTGCCAGCAGTGAAGCGGGCCCATACTACGAG. Translated, it gives CASSEAGPYYE. The full-length CDR3 reads as CASSEAGPYYEQYF.

Comments on this clone: The CDR3 end falls 3 residues outside the read, so it is completed with the germline J gene. This rearrangement joins TRBV28 to TRBJ1-6, with D possibly being TRBD1 (5 bases). Trimming removed 11 bases at V and 0 bases at J, with 14 bases between. CDR1 is MDHEN, CDR2 SYDVKM, per germline. This CDR3 has 15 residues. This CDR3 reads CAYKVGGSYNSPLHF. The DNA read from the CDR3 is TGTGCCTACAAGGTGGGGGGCTCCTATAATTCACCC.

About this clone: The read halts 3 residues ahead of the CDR3 end, with the missing end drawn from the germline J gene. At the DNA level, this CDR3 is encoded by other sequences in the same sample as well. The chain is built from TRBV18 and TRBJ1-2; unclear D gene. V shed 0 bases and J shed 5 bases, with 7 bases lying between them. CDR3 length equals 13 residues. Germline CDR1 and CDR2: KGHSH and LQKENI. CDR3 region: CASSPPSGYGYTF. CDR3 DNA, as far as it was read: TGTGCCAGCTCACCACCGTCGGGGTATGGC.

A word on this clone: The read falls 3 residues short of the CDR3 end, and the missing part is taken from the germline J gene. The chain links TRBV5-1 to TRBJ2-3; 11 bases are a match to TRBD2. Germline V lookup: CDR1 SGHRS, CDR2 YFSETQ. There are 17 residues in the CDR3. Trimming removed 0 bases from V and 6 bases from J; junction bases left unmatched: 9. CDR3 protein: CASSLDGTSGVRDTQYF. Incomplete CDR3 DNA: TGCGCCAGCAGCTTGGATGGGACTAGCGGAGTCCGGGATACG.

A note on this clone: Sequencing ends 3 residues short of the CDR3 end; the germline J gene provides the rest. This chain uses TRBV7-9 with TRBJ2-7; 8 bases fit TRBD1. V shed 2 bases and J 4 bases; nucleotides not matched to a gene: 7. This CDR3 spans 15 amino acids. The germline V gene encodes CDR1 SEHNR and CDR2 FQNEAQ (reference sequence). The CDR3 bases that were read are TGTGCCAGCAGCTTAAGCGTGGGACAGGTTTACGAG. This codes for CASSLSVGQVYE. The full CDR3 reads CASSLSVGQVYEQYF.

Remarks on this clone: Sequencing ends 3 residues short of the CDR3 end; the germline J gene provides the rest. This chain links TRBV5-1 with TRBJ1-2; possibly TRBD1 for D (5 bases). This CDR3 comprises 14 residues. Germline values: CDR1 SGHRS, CDR2 YFSETQ. With 4 bases removed from V and 2 bases from J, the gap between germline ends came to 12 bases. CDR3 DNA (partial): TGCGCCAGCAGCCCTATGGGGGGAAACTATGGC. Translated, it gives CASSPMGGNYG. The whole CDR3 is CASSPMGGNYGYTF.